This T cell receptor (beta chain) was documented in a study of cytomegalovirus exposure and HLA in healthy donors. Across the study: The 120 or so validation repertoires used the same platform as the roughly 670 first-cohort repertoires, a later analysis reported. Study findings and constraints: According to the study, roughly 180 TCR beta chains were cytomegalovirus-associated. In vitro confirmation showed three CMV-associated chains to be CMV antigen specific. The classifier reportedly diagnosed cytomegalovirus status with high specificity and sensitivity.

The repertoire was sequenced with immunoSEQ multiplex PCR; TCRdb's copy has only in-frame clones and lacks some. This table has tens of thousands of clones, under 95% appearing once. The V and J ends lost 0 bases and 8 bases, in that order; junction bases with no gene match: 7. Germline V CDR1 and CDR2: SGHDT, YYEEEE. There are 14 residues in the CDR3. For this clone: The antigen is unknown.

The receptor comes from a woman younger than 45 in good health and CMV-seropositive. The sequencing sample was made of PBMCs. This chain connects TRBV5-6 to TRBJ1-2; 7 nucleotides match TRBD1. The CDR3 spells CASSLGQGGLGYTF. DNA of the CDR3: TGTGCCAGCAGCTTGGGACAGGGAGGATTGGGCTACACCTTC.